The rows below give T cell receptor beta chains drawn from one sample of a study of T cells in Graves' hyperthyroidism and ophthalmopathy. TCRdb redid the calling of the multiplex PCR reads with MiXCR, one entry per CDR3 protein. The sample yields over 500,000 distinct CDR3 sequences, about 16% seen once. Input material: blood. The receptors were gathered from a woman in her 30s with Graves' ophthalmopathy. Both conserved end residues are part of each CDR3. Each record gives: J gene, D gene, clone size, V gene, CDR3 DNA, CDR3 protein. D genes are given only for firm matches. Clone size, where shown, is once, few, many, or a class for clones that have expanded.

TRBJ2-1 . many TRBV20-1 TGCAGTGCTGGGACCGAGAGGGAGCAGTTCTTC CSAGTEREQFF
TRBJ2-5 TRBD2 many TRBV20-1 TGCAGTGCTTCTGGCCGGGGGGGGACGAAGACCCAGTACTTC CSASGRGGTKTQYF
TRBJ1-1 . . TRBV6-5 TGTGCCAGCTGTAACGACAGGACCACCCTCCGGACTGAAGCTTTCTTT CASCNDRTTLRTEAFF
TRBJ1-2 . few TRBV28 TGTGCCAGCAGTTTATGGGGTGGCTACACCTTC CASSLWGGYTF
TRBJ2-5 TRBD2 many TRBV7-3 TGTGCCAGCAGATCCCGGGCGGGAGAAGAGACCCAGTACTTC CASRSRAGEETQYF
TRBJ2-2 . few TRBV28 TGTGCCAGCAGCACTTACCTCAGGGGCGGGAGTTTCTACACCGGGGAGCTGTTTTTT CASSTYLRGGSFYTGELFF
TRBJ2-3 TRBD2 many TRBV12-3/TRBV12-4 TGTGCCAGCAGTTTAAGCGGGAGAAGCACAGATACGCAGTATTTT CASSLSGRSTDTQYF
TRBJ2-7 . . TRBV6-1 TGTGCCAGCAGTTACGTGGGAGAGCAGTACTTC CASSYVGEQYF
TRBJ2-1 . many TRBV6-2/TRBV6-3 TGTGCCAGCAGTTACTCAGGCTTTAACAATGAGCAGTTCTTC CASSYSGFNNEQFF
TRBJ1-5 . . TRBV25-1 TGTGCCAGCAGTGAGTTGAGGGGGGATCAGCCCCAGCATTTT CASSELRGDQPQHF
TRBJ2-7 . . TRBV5-4 TGTGCCAGCAGCTTGTTGGGGATGCAGTACTTC CASSLLGMQYF
TRBJ1-1 . few TRBV6-2/TRBV6-3 TGTGCCAGCAGCGGGGGGCGCGAAGCTTTCTTT CASSGGREAFF
TRBJ2-3 TRBD2 many TRBV30 TGTGCCTGGAGTCCCCGGACTAGCGGAGTTTGGGGGGATACGCAGTATTTT CAWSPRTSGVWGDTQYF
TRBJ2-7 TRBD1 many TRBV4-3 TGCGCCAGCAGCCACGGGACAGCTCGCGAGCAGTACTTC CASSHGTAREQYF
TRBJ2-7 TRBD1 . TRBV4-1 TGCGCCAGCAGCCATCAGGGACAGAACCGACGCGAGCAGTACTTC CASSHQGQNRREQYF
TRBJ1-5 TRBD1 . TRBV7-2 TGTGCCAGCAGCTTTACAGGGGGCGAACAGCCCCAGCATTTT CASSFTGGEQPQHF
TRBJ1-5 . . TRBV18 TGTGCCAGCTCACCAGATCGATTTGAGCCCCGGCATTTT CASSPDRFEPRHF
TRBJ2-5 TRBD1 few TRBV19 TGTGCCAGTACCCTAACAGGGGGCCGGGAGACCCAGTACTTC CASTLTGGRETQYF
TRBJ2-5 . many TRBV6-1 TGTGCCAGCAGTTATGGGCCCGGGGCCCAAGAGACCCAGTACTTC CASSYGPGAQETQYF
TRBJ2-1 . once TRBV20-1 TGCAGTGCTATCACTAGTAAGTTCTTC CSAITSKFF
TRBJ2-5 . many TRBV7-2 TGTGCCAGCAGCCACAGTAGTGGCCAGTACTTC CASSHSSGQYF
TRBJ1-5 TRBD1 . TRBV12-3/TRBV12-4 TGTGCCAGCAGTCTATCTGACAGGGTACGAAGCAATCAGCCCCAGCATTTT CASSLSDRVRSNQPQHF
TRBJ2-1 . . TRBV5-1 TGCGCCAGCAGCTTGGTGGGGGGACTTTACAATGAGCAGTTCTTC CASSLVGGLYNEQFF
TRBJ1-1 . many TRBV7-9 TGTGCCAGCAGCCTATGGGGGGTGAACACTGAAGCTTTCTTT CASSLWGVNTEAFF
TRBJ2-2 . . TRBV6-1 TGTGCCAGCAGCCCGGAGGTCACCGGGGAGCTGTTTTTT CASSPEVTGELFF
TRBJ1-6 TRBD1 few TRBV11-1 TGTGCCAGCAGCTTGAACAGGGGGAAGAATAATTCACCCCTCCACTTT CASSLNRGKNNSPLHF
TRBJ2-7 . few TRBV10-3 TGTGCCATCAGTCCGGGACAAACCTACGAGCAGTACTTC CAISPGQTYEQYF
TRBJ2-7 . . TRBV7-2 TGTGCCAGCAGCTTAGTTTGGAGGGGGCGCGGAAACTTCTACGAGCAGTACTTC CASSLVWRGRGNFYEQYF
TRBJ1-5 . . TRBV5-8 TGTGCCAGCAGCTTCATGGCGGCGCCGGGATACAATCAGCCCCAGCATTTT CASSFMAAPGYNQPQHF
TRBJ2-1 TRBD2 . TRBV5-1 TGCGCCAGCAGCTTGGCCGGGACTAGCGGGAGTCTTGAGCAGTTCTTC CASSLAGTSGSLEQFF
TRBJ2-5 . many TRBV7-3 TGTGCCAGCAGCTTAGGAGCGGGTAAAGAGACCCAGTACTTC CASSLGAGKETQYF
TRBJ2-7 . . TRBV20-1 TGCAGTGCTACCACGAGCGAGCAGTACTTC CSATTSEQYF
TRBJ2-3 TRBD2 many TRBV5-8 TGTGCCAGCAATAAGCGGGAGTTGGCAGATACGCAGTATTTT CASNKRELADTQYF
TRBJ1-4 . few TRBV7-9 TGTGCCAGCAGCTTAGGACAGGTGGATGAAAAACTGTTTTTT CASSLGQVDEKLFF
TRBJ2-1 TRBD2 . TRBV5-4 TGTGCCAGCAGCTTCGGCGGGAGGGCCGGTGAGCAGTTCTTC CASSFGGRAGEQFF